The TCR beta chain described here comes from a study of regulatory T cells in long-lasting Graves disease. Study background: In persistent Graves' disease, antithyroid drugs had been taken for over 5 years and TSH receptor antibodies stayed positive.

The CDR3 covers 17 residues. From germline, CDR1 is MNHEY and CDR2 SVGEGT. V shed 5 bases and J 4 bases; nucleotides not matched to a gene: 13. According to the study, TCR beta libraries were built with iRepertoire HTBI primers and CDR3-region Arm-PCR. Using its own MiXCR run on the multiplex PCR reads, TCRdb lists one record per CDR3 protein. The top ten clones hold roughly 8% of a sample with hundreds of thousands of distinct CDR3 sequences, around 21% of them seen once. Specified time point: persistent/refractory GD, antithyroid drugs over 5 years with positive TRAb. PBMCs provided the RNA from which the TCR library was made. Graves' disease diagnosis relied on American Thyroid Association guidelines. Study-wide results and limits: The study found lower TCR diversity in persistent Graves' patients than in newly diagnosed ones. Tissue studied was limited to peripheral blood, excluding thyroid tissue.

This clonotype was seen a few times. The target antigen is unknown. Sequenced material: peripheral blood mononuclear cells (PBMCs), taken when the disease was refractory, from a patient treated with antithyroid drugs. This sequence originates from a female donor with Graves disease. This chain links TRBV6-2 or TRBV6-3 with TRBJ1-5, with 8 positions matching TRBD1. CDR3 bases: TGTGCCAGCAGTGACAGCAGGGGGCCCGCATTGAATCAGCCCCAGCATTTT. Protein: CASSDSRGPALNQPQHF.